This T cell receptor beta chain stems from a study of control samples from healthy donors and cancer patients. The V segment lost 5 bases and the J segment 5 bases; nucleotides outside the gene matches: 7. This CDR3 region has 15 residues. Germline CDR1 PRHDT, CDR2 FYEKMQ (reference sequence). Assay used: immunoSEQ multiplex PCR; TCRdb lists only in-frame clones, some missing. This table has approximately 140,000 clones, 80% to 90% appearing once. Sequenced material: blood. The chain is built from TRBV13 and TRBJ1-4, with 8 bases fitting TRBD1. This receptor was obtained from a woman aged 30 to 39 in good health. CDR3 region: CASSNGQGANEKLFF. The CDR3 DNA reads as TGTGCCAGCAGCAATGGACAGGGAGCAAATGAAAAACTGTTTTTT.